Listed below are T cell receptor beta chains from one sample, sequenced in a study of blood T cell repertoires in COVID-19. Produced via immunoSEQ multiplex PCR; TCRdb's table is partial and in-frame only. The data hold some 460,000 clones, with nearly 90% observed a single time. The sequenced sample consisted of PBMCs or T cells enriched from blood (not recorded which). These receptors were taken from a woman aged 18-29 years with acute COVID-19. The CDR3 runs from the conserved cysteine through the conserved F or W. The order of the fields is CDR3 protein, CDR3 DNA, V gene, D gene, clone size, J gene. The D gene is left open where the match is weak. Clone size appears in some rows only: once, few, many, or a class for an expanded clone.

cdr3_aa: CASSTTRRTSGTQYF
cdr3_nt: TGTGCCAGTAGTACCACAAGACGGACTAGCGGGACGCAGTATTTT
v_call: TRBV19
d_call: TRBD2
clone_size: -
j_call: TRBJ2-3

cdr3_aa: CATSRGRGNTEAFF
cdr3_nt: TGTGCCACCAGCAGAGGTAGGGGGAACACTGAAGCTTTCTTT
v_call: TRBV15
d_call: -
clone_size: -
j_call: TRBJ1-1

cdr3_aa: CASSLEEQGPYQPQHF
cdr3_nt: TGTGCCAGCAGCTTAGAAGAACAGGGACCGTATCAGCCCCAGCATTTT
v_call: TRBV7-8
d_call: -
clone_size: -
j_call: TRBJ1-5

cdr3_aa: CASGLVLTSGATGYNEQFF
cdr3_nt: TGTGCTAGTGGTTTGGTACTGACTAGCGGGGCCACAGGGTACAATGAGCAGTTCTTC
v_call: TRBV12-5
d_call: TRBD2
clone_size: -
j_call: TRBJ2-1

cdr3_aa: CASSIVSDQETQYF
cdr3_nt: TGTGCCAGTAGTATAGTTAGCGACCAAGAGACCCAGTACTTC
v_call: TRBV19
d_call: -
clone_size: -
j_call: TRBJ2-5

cdr3_aa: CASSIGGFWGNQPQHF
cdr3_nt: TGTGCCAGTAGTATAGGGGGCTTCTGGGGCAATCAGCCCCAGCATTTT
v_call: TRBV19
d_call: -
clone_size: -
j_call: TRBJ1-5

cdr3_aa: CASSQSDRGDYGYTF
cdr3_nt: TGTGCCAGCAGCCAATCGGACAGGGGTGACTATGGCTACACCTTC
v_call: TRBV4-2
d_call: TRBD1
clone_size: -
j_call: TRBJ1-2

cdr3_aa: CASSRPLDRVEGYTF
cdr3_nt: TGTGCCAGCAGTCGGCCCCTGGACAGGGTGGAAGGCTACACCTTC
v_call: TRBV28
d_call: TRBD1
clone_size: -
j_call: TRBJ1-2

cdr3_aa: CATESGATDTQYF
cdr3_nt: TGTGCCACCGAGAGCGGGGCCACAGATACGCAGTATTTT
v_call: TRBV15
d_call: TRBD2
clone_size: -
j_call: TRBJ2-3

cdr3_aa: CASSLSQGAANEKLFF
cdr3_nt: TGTGCCAGCAGTTTGTCACAGGGGGCGGCTAATGAAAAACTGTTTTTT
v_call: TRBV28
d_call: TRBD1
clone_size: -
j_call: TRBJ1-4

cdr3_aa: CASRTRQGNPYEQYF
cdr3_nt: TGTGCCAGCAGGACCCGACAGGGTAATCCCTACGAGCAGTACTTC
v_call: TRBV7-7
d_call: TRBD1
clone_size: -
j_call: TRBJ2-7

cdr3_aa: CASSSRQGGRPGELFF
cdr3_nt: TGTGCCAGTAGTTCAAGACAGGGGGGTCGACCTGGGGAGCTGTTTTTT
v_call: TRBV19
d_call: TRBD1
clone_size: once
j_call: TRBJ2-2

cdr3_aa: CASSPQDSPLHF
cdr3_nt: TGTGCCAGCAGTCCTCAGGATTCACCCCTCCACTTT
v_call: TRBV28
d_call: -
clone_size: -
j_call: TRBJ1-6

cdr3_aa: CASSGSTGGARNTEAFF
cdr3_nt: TGTGCCAGCAGCGGATCAACGGGGGGGGCAAGGAACACTGAAGCTTTCTTT
v_call: TRBV21-1
d_call: -
clone_size: -
j_call: TRBJ1-1

cdr3_aa: CASSLGGEQPQHF
cdr3_nt: TGTGCCAGCAGTTTAGGGGGGGAGCAGCCCCAGCATTTT
v_call: TRBV12-3/TRBV12-4
d_call: -
clone_size: -
j_call: TRBJ1-5

cdr3_aa: CASSQGQGPEKLFF
cdr3_nt: TGCGCCAGCAGCCAAGGACAGGGGCCGGAAAAACTGTTTTTT
v_call: TRBV5-1
d_call: TRBD1
clone_size: -
j_call: TRBJ1-4

cdr3_aa: CASSVSAGGTTGELFF
cdr3_nt: TGTGCCAGCAGCGTTTCAGCGGGGGGGACCACCGGGGAGCTGTTTTTT
v_call: TRBV9
d_call: TRBD2
clone_size: -
j_call: TRBJ2-2

cdr3_aa: CASSPRLNTDTQYF
cdr3_nt: TGTGCCAGCAGCCCCCGACTAAACACAGATACGCAGTATTTT
v_call: TRBV7-6
d_call: -
clone_size: -
j_call: TRBJ2-3

cdr3_aa: CASKRGGEPQHF
cdr3_nt: TGTGCCAGCAAACGAGGTGGTGAGCCCCAGCATTTT
v_call: TRBV12-3/TRBV12-4
d_call: -
clone_size: -
j_call: TRBJ1-5

cdr3_aa: CASSLELTLHF
cdr3_nt: TGTGCCAGCAGCTTAGAGCTGACCCTCCACTTT
v_call: TRBV7-8
d_call: -
clone_size: -
j_call: TRBJ1-6

cdr3_aa: CASTSGGPYEQYF
cdr3_nt: TGTGCCAGCACCTCGGGGGGCCCCTACGAGCAGTACTTC
v_call: TRBV12-3/TRBV12-4
d_call: -
clone_size: -
j_call: TRBJ2-7

cdr3_aa: CATSGQAGNEKLFF
cdr3_nt: TGTGCCACCAGTGGACAGGCCGGGAATGAAAAACTGTTTTTT
v_call: TRBV24-1
d_call: -
clone_size: few
j_call: TRBJ1-4

cdr3_aa: CAITDRAYQPQHF
cdr3_nt: TGTGCCATCACAGACAGGGCATATCAGCCCCAGCATTTT
v_call: TRBV10-3
d_call: TRBD1
clone_size: -
j_call: TRBJ1-5

cdr3_aa: CASSAGLASDTQYF
cdr3_nt: TGTGCCAGCAGCGCGGGACTAGCGTCAGATACGCAGTATTTT
v_call: TRBV9
d_call: TRBD2
clone_size: -
j_call: TRBJ2-3

cdr3_aa: CASSLGGVGYGYTF
cdr3_nt: TGTGCCAGCAGCTTGGGGGGTGTTGGTTATGGCTACACCTTC
v_call: TRBV7-9
d_call: -
clone_size: -
j_call: TRBJ1-2

cdr3_aa: CATSRVEQPYEQYF
cdr3_nt: TGTGCCACCAGCAGAGTTGAGCAACCCTACGAGCAGTACTTC
v_call: TRBV15
d_call: -
clone_size: few
j_call: TRBJ2-7

cdr3_aa: CASKGGDYGYTF
cdr3_nt: TGTGCCAGCAAAGGGGGGGACTATGGCTACACCTTC
v_call: TRBV27
d_call: -
clone_size: -
j_call: TRBJ1-2

cdr3_aa: CASSDRGNQPQHF
cdr3_nt: TGTGCCAGCTCGGACAGGGGTAATCAGCCCCAGCATTTT
v_call: TRBV5-5
d_call: TRBD1
clone_size: -
j_call: TRBJ1-5

cdr3_aa: CSVGLQGYEQYF
cdr3_nt: TGCAGCGTTGGCCTACAGGGTTACGAGCAGTACTTC
v_call: TRBV29-1
d_call: -
clone_size: -
j_call: TRBJ2-7

cdr3_aa: CASSDGQYQPQHF
cdr3_nt: TGCGCCAGCAGTGATGGACAGTATCAGCCCCAGCATTTT
v_call: TRBV10-1
d_call: -
clone_size: -
j_call: TRBJ1-5

cdr3_aa: CASSQAWDSHEGNTIYF
cdr3_nt: TGCGCCAGCAGCCAAGCGTGGGACAGCCATGAAGGAAACACCATATATTTT
v_call: TRBV4-1
d_call: TRBD1
clone_size: -
j_call: TRBJ1-3

cdr3_aa: CASSSRLGSGYTF
cdr3_nt: TGTGCCAGCAGCTCCAGGTTGGGCAGCGGCTACACCTTC
v_call: TRBV7-9
d_call: -
clone_size: -
j_call: TRBJ1-2

cdr3_aa: CAISSRQNTEAFF
cdr3_nt: TGTGCCATCAGCAGCAGACAGAACACTGAAGCTTTCTTT
v_call: TRBV10-3
d_call: -
clone_size: once
j_call: TRBJ1-1

cdr3_aa: CASSLLRGTGGSNQPQHF
cdr3_nt: TGTGCCAGCAGTTTATTGAGAGGGACAGGGGGTAGCAATCAGCCCCAGCATTTT
v_call: TRBV28
d_call: TRBD1
clone_size: -
j_call: TRBJ1-5

cdr3_aa: CASRHDRGGNQPQHF
cdr3_nt: TGTGCCAGCAGACATGACAGGGGTGGCAATCAGCCCCAGCATTTT
v_call: TRBV6-5
d_call: TRBD1
clone_size: -
j_call: TRBJ1-5

cdr3_aa: CASSEKKTGIDTQYF
cdr3_nt: TGTGCCAGCAGCGAAAAAAAAACAGGGATAGATACGCAGTATTTT
v_call: TRBV7-3
d_call: -
clone_size: -
j_call: TRBJ2-3

cdr3_aa: CASSIDGFSYEQYF
cdr3_nt: TGTGCCAGCAGCATTGACGGGTTCTCCTACGAGCAGTACTTC
v_call: TRBV5-6
d_call: -
clone_size: -
j_call: TRBJ2-7

cdr3_aa: CASSQDAGIADTQYF
cdr3_nt: TGCGCCAGCAGCCAAGATGCCGGTATTGCAGATACGCAGTATTTT
v_call: TRBV4-3
d_call: -
clone_size: -
j_call: TRBJ2-3

cdr3_aa: CASSQESANEQFF
cdr3_nt: TGTGCCAGCAGCCAAGAGAGCGCCAATGAGCAGTTCTTC
v_call: TRBV4-2
d_call: -
clone_size: -
j_call: TRBJ2-1

cdr3_aa: CSVSGAVNYGYTF
cdr3_nt: TGCAGCGTTAGCGGGGCGGTTAACTATGGCTACACCTTC
v_call: TRBV29-1
d_call: -
clone_size: -
j_call: TRBJ1-2

cdr3_aa: CSASPGLYYEQYF
cdr3_nt: TGCAGTGCTAGTCCAGGATTGTACTACGAGCAGTACTTC
v_call: TRBV20-1
d_call: -
clone_size: -
j_call: TRBJ2-7

cdr3_aa: CASRGEGGETFF
cdr3_nt: TGTGCCAGCAGGGGAGAAGGGGGCGAGACTTTCTTT
v_call: TRBV28
d_call: TRBD1
clone_size: -
j_call: TRBJ1-1

cdr3_aa: CASSLNYGGRAPYNEQFF
cdr3_nt: TGTGCCAGCAGCTTAAACTATGGCGGGAGGGCCCCCTACAATGAGCAGTTCTTC
v_call: TRBV11-3
d_call: TRBD2
clone_size: -
j_call: TRBJ2-1

cdr3_aa: CASGGRVGDEKLFF
cdr3_nt: TGTGCCAGCGGTGGCCGGGTCGGGGATGAAAAACTGTTTTTT
v_call: TRBV27
d_call: -
clone_size: -
j_call: TRBJ1-4

cdr3_aa: CASSQSGYGTGELFF
cdr3_nt: TGCGCCAGCAGCCAAAGCGGTTATGGCACCGGGGAGCTGTTTTTT
v_call: TRBV4-1
d_call: -
clone_size: -
j_call: TRBJ2-2

cdr3_aa: CASSYGQGAYEQYF
cdr3_nt: TGTGCCAGCAGTTATGGACAGGGGGCCTACGAGCAGTACTTC
v_call: TRBV5-6
d_call: TRBD1
clone_size: -
j_call: TRBJ2-7

cdr3_aa: CASSFWTGRVPYGYTF
cdr3_nt: TGTGCCAGCAGCTTTTGGACAGGCCGGGTCCCCTATGGCTACACCTTC
v_call: TRBV5-4
d_call: TRBD1
clone_size: -
j_call: TRBJ1-2

cdr3_aa: CAIRSGAPSYNSPLHF
cdr3_nt: TGTGCCATCAGGTCAGGGGCTCCCTCCTATAATTCACCCCTCCACTTT
v_call: TRBV10-3
d_call: -
clone_size: few
j_call: TRBJ1-6

cdr3_aa: CASSHRTSSYEQYF
cdr3_nt: TGTGCCAGCAGCCACCGGACTAGCTCCTACGAGCAGTACTTC
v_call: TRBV3-1/TRBV3-2
d_call: TRBD2
clone_size: -
j_call: TRBJ2-7

cdr3_aa: CSAGQGDGYTF
cdr3_nt: TGCAGCGCTGGACAGGGTGATGGCTACACCTTC
v_call: TRBV29-1
d_call: TRBD1
clone_size: -
j_call: TRBJ1-2

cdr3_aa: CASSLLPPPDRSKNIQYF
cdr3_nt: TGTGCCAGCAGTTTATTACCCCCCCCGGACAGATCCAAAAACATTCAGTACTTC
v_call: TRBV27
d_call: -
clone_size: -
j_call: TRBJ2-4

cdr3_aa: CSVAGGRTDTQYF
cdr3_nt: TGCAGCGTAGCGGGAGGACGCACAGATACGCAGTATTTT
v_call: TRBV29-1
d_call: TRBD2
clone_size: -
j_call: TRBJ2-3

cdr3_aa: CASSLRSGGWETQYF
cdr3_nt: TGTGCCAGCAGTTTAAGGTCGGGGGGGTGGGAGACCCAGTACTTC
v_call: TRBV27
d_call: TRBD2
clone_size: -
j_call: TRBJ2-5

cdr3_aa: CASSPGGLRLPQHF
cdr3_nt: TGTGCCAGCAGTCCAGGGGGACTCAGGTTGCCCCAGCATTTT
v_call: TRBV28
d_call: TRBD1
clone_size: -
j_call: TRBJ1-5

cdr3_aa: CASSYTANTEAFF
cdr3_nt: TGTGCCAGCAGCTACACAGCGAACACTGAAGCTTTCTTT
v_call: TRBV3-1/TRBV3-2
d_call: -
clone_size: -
j_call: TRBJ1-1